The clone carrying this T cell receptor (beta chain) was recorded a few times. Its antigen remains unknown. These data belong to a study of spatial heterogeneity in lung cancer. Study-wide results and caveats: Tumors with more nonsynonymous mutations had more expanded intratumoral alpha and beta TCRs.

Stated time point: sample taken at primary tumor resection. A total of roughly 72 untreated early-stage non-small cell lung cancer patients served as donors. Extraction of whole RNA from tumor, nontumor lung or frozen PBMC preceded unsorted sequencing. Each molecule of TCR cDNA was tagged with one unique molecular identifier. TCRdb itself ran the 5' RACE reads through MiXCR, one entry per CDR3 protein. The repertoire holds about 9,300 distinct CDR3 sequences, with around 51% as singletons. The sequence derives from a female donor with early-stage non-small cell lung cancer. Specimen: lung tumor tissue, collected at surgery.

The CDR3 sequence: CASSLDPGANVLTF. CDR3 bases: TGTGCCAGCAGCTTAGATCCTGGGGCCAACGTCCTGACTTTC. V gene TRBV7-2 combines with J gene TRBJ2-6; D is undetermined. V gave up 1 base and J gave up 2 bases, with 3 bases separating them. CDR1 is SGHTA, CDR2 FQGNSA, per germline. The CDR3 is 14 amino acids. The full variable domain, with the rest looked up from reference TRBV7-2 and TRBJ2-6, is GAGVSQSPSNKVTEKGKDVELRCDPISGHTALYWYRQSLGQGLEFLIYFQGNSAPDKSGLPSDRFSAERTGGSVSTLTIQRTQQEDSAVYLCASSLDPGANVLTFGAGSRLTVL.